One T cell receptor (beta chain) is described in this entry. Its specificity is unknown. The CDR3 consists of 11 residues. The germline gives CDR1 SQVTM, CDR2 ANQGSEA. V lost 3 bases and J 8 bases, leaving 10 bases between the germline ends. This sample was taken from a study of cytomegalovirus exposure and HLA in healthy donors. Study outcomes and limitations: Prediction of most subjects' HLA-A and HLA-B alleles by TCR beta sequences was reportedly accurate. Immune exposure information available was restricted to CMV serostatus. One later analysis reportedly identified an Asian-associated ancestry cluster that showed fewer N-insertions than the roughly 600-donor mean. For cytomegalovirus status, the classifier reportedly gave diagnoses with high specificity and sensitivity.

It was with 60 Vbeta and 13 Jbeta primers that the PCR ran. TCRdb's table, derived via immunoSEQ multiplex PCR, lists solely in-frame clones and lacks some. This table holds about 160,000 clones, 50% to 75% found once. The receptor comes from an older woman in good health and CMV-seropositive. This chain connects TRBV29-1 to TRBJ1-2, with D hard to call. Sequencing was carried out using PBMCs. The CDR3 nucleotides read TGCAGCGTTGACAGGCTTCTGGGCTACACCTTC. Protein product: CSVDRLLGYTF.